This is a list of T cell receptor beta chains from one sample in a study of blood T cell repertoires in COVID-19. The table came from immunoSEQ multiplex PCR; TCRdb's copy has only in-frame clones and leaves some out. The sample holds roughly 380,000 clones, approximately 90% seen once. The specimen was peripheral blood. The receptors here all came from a woman in her forties with COVID-19, enrolled during active disease. CDR3s include the opening cysteine and the closing phenylalanine or tryptophan. The order of the fields is D gene, clone size, V gene, J gene, CDR3 protein, CDR3 DNA. The D gene is left open where the match is weak. The size of a clone is reported for some rows only, either as once, few or many, or as a class for expanded clones.

D: .
size: .
V: TRBV9
J: TRBJ1-5
CDR3: CASSPSTVTQPQHF
DNA: TGTGCCAGCAGCCCATCGACAGTGACTCAGCCCCAGCATTTT

D: TRBD1
size: .
V: TRBV19
J: TRBJ1-5
CDR3: CASSIIGRGQQPQHF
DNA: TGTGCCAGTAGTATAATTGGCAGGGGGCAACAGCCCCAGCATTTT

D: TRBD1
size: .
V: TRBV5-1
J: TRBJ1-1
CDR3: CASSLGTGPREAFF
DNA: TGCGCCAGCAGCTTAGGGACAGGGCCAAGGGAAGCTTTCTTT

D: TRBD1
size: .
V: TRBV5-1
J: TRBJ1-1
CDR3: CASSPEPQGANTEAFF
DNA: TGCGCCAGCAGCCCGGAGCCGCAGGGGGCCAACACTGAAGCTTTCTTT

D: .
size: .
V: TRBV12-3/TRBV12-4
J: TRBJ2-1
CDR3: CASTRPRGEQFF
DNA: TGTGCCAGCACCCGACCACGAGGGGAGCAGTTCTTC

D: .
size: .
V: TRBV4-3
J: TRBJ2-1
CDR3: CASSPGGAASYNEQFF
DNA: TGCGCCAGCAGCCCTGGCGGGGCGGCCTCCTACAATGAGCAGTTCTTC

D: TRBD1
size: few
V: TRBV27
J: TRBJ1-5
CDR3: CASRQGTGHQPQHF
DNA: TGTGCCAGCAGACAAGGGACAGGGCATCAGCCCCAGCATTTT

D: .
size: .
V: TRBV29-1
J: TRBJ2-1
CDR3: CSVESPVNEQFF
DNA: TGCAGCGTTGAATCCCCCGTTAATGAGCAGTTCTTC

D: .
size: .
V: TRBV5-1
J: TRBJ2-1
CDR3: CASSLTPPTYNEQFF
DNA: TGCGCCAGCAGCCTCACCCCCCCAACATACAATGAGCAGTTCTTC

D: TRBD2
size: once
V: TRBV6-5
J: TRBJ2-1
CDR3: CASSPGTRGYEQFF
DNA: TGTGCCAGCAGCCCAGGGACTAGAGGGTATGAGCAGTTCTTC

D: .
size: .
V: TRBV6-5
J: TRBJ1-2
CDR3: CASRVEGQHGYTF
DNA: TGTGCCAGCAGGGTGGAAGGACAGCATGGCTACACCTTC

D: TRBD1
size: .
V: TRBV4-1
J: TRBJ1-1
CDR3: CASSQAPRGLGEAFF
DNA: TGCGCCAGCAGCCAAGCCCCAAGGGGGCTCGGAGAGGCTTTCTTT

D: TRBD1
size: .
V: TRBV11-2
J: TRBJ1-4
CDR3: CASSLVYRGLGNEKLFF
DNA: TGTGCCAGCAGCTTAGTTTACAGGGGGCTGGGTAATGAAAAACTGTTTTTT

D: .
size: .
V: TRBV27
J: TRBJ2-4
CDR3: CASSLSTPGGGKNIQYF
DNA: TGTGCCAGCAGTTTATCAACTCCGGGGGGCGGCAAAAACATTCAGTACTTC

D: .
size: once
V: TRBV15
J: TRBJ2-1
CDR3: CATSNAGSNEQFF
DNA: TGTGCCACCAGCAACGCGGGTAGCAATGAGCAGTTCTTC